Listed below are T cell receptor beta chains from one sample, sequenced in a study of blood T cell repertoires in COVID-19. This table comes from immunoSEQ multiplex PCR, and its TCRdb copy is limited to in-frame clones, with some not included. The sample has 45,000 to 70,000 clones, about four fifths seen once; the top ten hold about 26%. What was sequenced was peripheral blood. The receptors originated from an elderly woman with active or convalescent COVID-19. The CDR3 runs from the conserved cysteine through the conserved F or W. D genes are given only for firm matches. For some rows the clone size is stated as once, few or many, or as a class when expanded; others skip it.

j_call | d_call | v_call | clone_size | cdr3_nt | cdr3_aa
TRBJ2-7 | . | TRBV18 | . | TGTGCCAGCTCACCACGGCAGGGAAGAAGCTCCTACGAGCAGTACTTC | CASSPRQGRSSYEQYF
TRBJ2-5 | TRBD1 | TRBV7-9 | . | TGTGCCAGCAGCCCTGGACAGGGGAGAGAGACCCAGTACTTC | CASSPGQGRETQYF
TRBJ2-5 | TRBD1 | TRBV2 | . | TGTGCCAGCAGGGGACAGGAGGGCTTTGGGACCCAGTACTTC | CASRGQEGFGTQYF
TRBJ1-1 | TRBD1 | TRBV6-2/TRBV6-3 | . | TGTGCCAGCAGTAAGGACAGGGGCCAAGGGGTCACTGAAGCTTTCTTT | CASSKDRGQGVTEAFF
TRBJ1-3 | TRBD1 | TRBV6-2/TRBV6-3 | few | TGTGCCAGCAGTACCGAACAGGGGAGGCACTCTGGAAACACCATATATTTT | CASSTEQGRHSGNTIYF
TRBJ2-7 | TRBD1 | TRBV28 | . | TGTGCCAGCATGGACAGGAAAAACGAGCAGTACTTC | CASMDRKNEQYF
TRBJ2-1 | . | TRBV15 | . | TGTGCCACCAGCCCAGGATTTGCCTACAATGAGCAGTTCTTC | CATSPGFAYNEQFF
TRBJ2-7 | TRBD1 | TRBV18 | . | TGTGCCAGCACAAAGACAGGGTCCTACGAGCAGTACTTC | CASTKTGSYEQYF
TRBJ2-7 | TRBD2 | TRBV6-5 | . | TGTGCCAGCTCCAGCGGGGTGCTCTCCTACGAGCAGTACTTC | CASSSGVLSYEQYF
TRBJ1-2 | . | TRBV3-1/TRBV3-2 | . | TGTGCCACCCGATGTCTGCAGGCGCCTAACTATGGCTACACCTTC | CATRCLQAPNYGYTF
TRBJ2-7 | . | TRBV12-3/TRBV12-4 | . | TGTGCCAGCAGTTCGGGTCTTAGATACGAGCAGTACTTC | CASSSGLRYEQYF
TRBJ2-7 | TRBD2 | TRBV28 | . | TGTGCCAGCAGAAGACTAGCGGGGGACCGCTACGAGCAGTACTTC | CASRRLAGDRYEQYF
TRBJ2-5 | . | TRBV4-3 | . | TGCGCCAGCAGCCAAGGCTCCCAGGGGAAAGAGACCCAGTACTTC | CASSQGSQGKETQYF
TRBJ2-5 | TRBD2 | TRBV10-3 | . | TGTGCCACTCAAGAGGCTAGCGGGGCCCAAGAGACCCAGTACTTC | CATQEASGAQETQYF
TRBJ1-2 | TRBD1 | TRBV5-1 | . | TGCGCCAGCAGCTGGACAGGGGGAACTGACTATGGCTACACCTTC | CASSWTGGTDYGYTF
TRBJ2-5 | TRBD2 | TRBV6-2/TRBV6-3 | . | TGTGCCAGCAGTTATAGGCGGGGGGGCGTGGAGACCCAGTACTTC | CASSYRRGGVETQYF
TRBJ2-3 | TRBD2 | TRBV12-3/TRBV12-4 | few | TGTGCCAGCAGTTGGGAGGGAGATACGCAGTATTTT | CASSWEGDTQYF
TRBJ2-3 | TRBD2 | TRBV11-2 | . | TGTGCCAGCAGCCCCACTAGCGGGGGGTGGTCAGATACGCAGTATTTT | CASSPTSGGWSDTQYF
TRBJ1-1 | TRBD1 | TRBV13 | . | TGTGCCAGCAGCTTAGGGACAGGGATGAACACTGAAGCTTTCTTT | CASSLGTGMNTEAFF
TRBJ2-5 | . | TRBV11-2 | . | TGTGCCAGCAGCCAGAACAGGGTACGGGAGACCCAGTACTTC | CASSQNRVRETQYF
TRBJ1-5 | . | TRBV6-5 | . | TGTGCCAGCAGTCCCATTGGCAATCAGCCCCAGCATTTT | CASSPIGNQPQHF
TRBJ1-2 | . | TRBV18 | . | TGTGCCAGCTCACCAATGGCAGACTATGGCTACACCTTC | CASSPMADYGYTF
TRBJ1-5 | TRBD1 | TRBV6-5 | . | TGTGCCAGCAGTTCCGGGACAGGGGTCCAGCCCCAGCATTTT | CASSSGTGVQPQHF
TRBJ2-7 | TRBD1 | TRBV5-1 | . | TGCGCCAGCAGCTTGGAAGGACAGGGGACCTACGAGCAGTACTTC | CASSLEGQGTYEQYF
TRBJ2-7 | . | TRBV10-2 | . | TGCGCCAGCAGTGGGCAGGCCTCTTCCTACGAGCAGTACTTC | CASSGQASSYEQYF
TRBJ1-1 | . | TRBV10-2 | . | TGCGCCAGCAGTGAACAGAGAAACACTGAAGCTTTCTTT | CASSEQRNTEAFF
TRBJ2-7 | TRBD1 | TRBV7-8 | . | TGTGCCAGCAGCCCAACCGGGACAGGGGGAAGGGGGACCCGGAGGGGGACCTACGAGCAGTACTTC | CASSPTGTGGRGTRRGTYEQYF
TRBJ2-3 | TRBD1 | TRBV19 | once | TGTGCCAGTAGCGAACCGGGACAGGGATCAGATACGCAGTATTTT | CASSEPGQGSDTQYF
TRBJ1-1 | . | TRBV3-1/TRBV3-2 | . | TGTGCCAGCAGCCAAGAAGTGCGGGGTGGGGTGAACACTGAAGCTTTCTTT | CASSQEVRGGVNTEAFF
TRBJ1-1 | . | TRBV12-3/TRBV12-4 | . | TGTGCCAGCAGTTTAAGTGGCGGTGAAGCTTTCTTT | CASSLSGGEAFF
TRBJ1-1 | . | TRBV20-1 | . | TGCAGTGCTGAATCGGGTTATCAAGCTTTCTTT | CSAESGYQAFF
TRBJ2-3 | . | TRBV6-5 | . | TGTGCCAGCAGTTACGGCAGGGGTACGGATACGCAGTATTTT | CASSYGRGTDTQYF
TRBJ1-3 | . | TRBV3-1/TRBV3-2 | . | TGTGCCAGCAGCCAAGCCGGTGGAAACACCATATATTTT | CASSQAGGNTIYF
TRBJ2-7 | . | TRBV7-2 | . | TGTGCCAGCAGCTCCGCCGGGACACTTAGAGAGCAGTACTTC | CASSSAGTLREQYF
TRBJ1-6 | TRBD1 | TRBV2 | once | TGTGCCAGCAGCGGATCTCGGACAGGAGGATATAGCTCCTATAATTCACCCCTCCACTTT | CASSGSRTGGYSSYNSPLHF
TRBJ2-1 | . | TRBV21-1 | . | TGTGCCAGCAGGGGGGGGTTCTTC | CASRGGFF
TRBJ1-6 | . | TRBV9 | . | TGTGCCAGCAGCGTAACCGGTTATAATTCACCCCTCCACTTT | CASSVTGYNSPLHF
TRBJ1-5 | . | TRBV6-2/TRBV6-3 | . | TGTGCCAGCAGTTACACGGGGGGCAATCAGCCCCAGCATTTT | CASSYTGGNQPQHF
TRBJ1-3 | . | TRBV9 | . | TGTGCCAGCAGCACCGAATTAGGGGAGGTAAACACCATATATTTT | CASSTELGEVNTIYF
TRBJ2-1 | TRBD2 | TRBV6-2/TRBV6-3 | . | TGTGCCAGCAGCCGCCCGGGACTAGCGGTCAGGAGCTCCTACAATGAGCAGTTCTTC | CASSRPGLAVRSSYNEQFF
TRBJ2-7 | . | TRBV2 | . | TGTGCCAGCAGTGAAGCGGTGGACGCCCGGCGGGGTGGGGAGCAGTACTTC | CASSEAVDARRGGEQYF
TRBJ1-2 | TRBD1 | TRBV6-5 | . | TGTGCCAGCAGATCGCCGGGACAGGATAACTATGGCTACACCTTC | CASRSPGQDNYGYTF
TRBJ2-7 | TRBD2 | TRBV18 | many | TGTGCCAGCTCACCCTCTAGCGGGGCGACAGTCGAGCAGTACTTC | CASSPSSGATVEQYF
TRBJ2-1 | TRBD2 | TRBV15 | . | TGTGCCACCAGCAATAACCCCGGACTAGCAGGCAATGAGCAGTTCTTC | CATSNNPGLAGNEQFF
TRBJ2-7 | . | TRBV18 | . | TGTGCCAGCTCACCAGCAGGGTACGAGCAGTACTTC | CASSPAGYEQYF
TRBJ2-7 | TRBD2 | TRBV3-1/TRBV3-2 | few | TGTGCCAGCAGCCGGACTAGCGGGGGGGTGTCCTACGAGCAGTACTTC | CASSRTSGGVSYEQYF
TRBJ1-6 | . | TRBV14 | . | TGTGCCAGCAGCCAAGGGGGACACACAACTTCACCCCTCCACTTT | CASSQGGHTTSPLHF
TRBJ1-5 | TRBD1 | TRBV7-2 | . | TGTGCCAGCAGCAGAACTGGACAGGGGTCATATCAGCCCCAGCATTTT | CASSRTGQGSYQPQHF
TRBJ2-3 | TRBD2 | TRBV27 | . | TGTGCCAGCACCTTGACTAGCGGGGCGACAGATACGCAGTATTTT | CASTLTSGATDTQYF